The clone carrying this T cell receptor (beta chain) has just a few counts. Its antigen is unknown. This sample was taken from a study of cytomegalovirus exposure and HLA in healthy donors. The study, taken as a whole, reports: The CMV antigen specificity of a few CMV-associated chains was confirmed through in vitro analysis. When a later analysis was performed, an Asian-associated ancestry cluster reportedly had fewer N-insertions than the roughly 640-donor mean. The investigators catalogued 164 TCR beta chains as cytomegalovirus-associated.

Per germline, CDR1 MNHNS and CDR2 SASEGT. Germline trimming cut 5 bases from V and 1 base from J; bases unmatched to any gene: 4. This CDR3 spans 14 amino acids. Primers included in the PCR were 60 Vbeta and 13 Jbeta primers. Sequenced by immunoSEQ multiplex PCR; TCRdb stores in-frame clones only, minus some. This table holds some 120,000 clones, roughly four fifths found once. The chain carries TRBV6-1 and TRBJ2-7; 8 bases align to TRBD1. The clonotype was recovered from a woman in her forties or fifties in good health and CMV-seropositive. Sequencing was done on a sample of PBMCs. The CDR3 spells CASSRTGPSYEQYF. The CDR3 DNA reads TGTGCCAGCAGTAGGACAGGGCCTTCCTACGAGCAGTACTTC.